A single sample is the source of the 19 T cell receptor beta chains below, sequenced in a study of cytomegalovirus exposure and HLA in healthy donors. Generated by immunoSEQ multiplex PCR, the TCRdb table keeps only in-frame clones and is missing some. The sample holds roughly 280,000 clones, about 86% seen once. Sequencing was carried out using PBMCs. The origin of the receptors is a woman aged 18-29 years in good health and CMV-seronegative.

V usage is TRBV6-1 and J usage is TRBJ1-1, with TRBD1 matching 9 bases. Germline values: CDR1 MNHNS, CDR2 SASEGT. This CDR3 contains 14 residues. After removal of 6 bases from V and 6 bases from J, the junction contained 8 bases not matched to a gene. CDR3 DNA sequence: TGTGCCAGCAGCCATCGGACAGGGGCTTCTGAAGCTTTCTTT. Translation: CASSHRTGASEAFF.

The genes are TRBV7-9 and TRBJ2-7; 11 bases agree with TRBD2. V shed 5 bases, J shed 7 bases, and the junction held 10 bases outside the gene matches. The germline gives CDR1 SEHNR, CDR2 FQNEAQ (reference sequence). The CDR3 extends over 15 amino acids. CDR3 residues: CASSSPGLAGGEQYF. The CDR3 region has the DNA TGTGCCAGCAGCAGCCCAGGGCTAGCGGGGGGAGAGCAGTACTTC.

The chain couples TRBV27 to TRBJ2-1, with 7 nucleotides matching TRBD2. The CDR3 loop spans 14 amino acids. Germline lookup yields CDR1 MNHEY and CDR2 SMNVEV (reference sequence). Trimming removed 2 bases from V and 5 bases from J; junction bases left unmatched: 3. The CDR3 sequence: CASSLGTTDNEQFF. In DNA, the CDR3 is TGTGCCAGCAGTTTAGGGACTACAGACAATGAGCAGTTCTTC.

The chain links TRBV5-1 to TRBJ2-5, with TRBD1 as a possible D gene (5 bases). This CDR3 is 15 amino acids long. Germline V gene lookup returns CDR1 SGHRS and CDR2 YFSETQ. V gave up 2 bases and J gave up 0 bases, with 11 bases separating them. Here the CDR3 DNA reads TGCGCCAGCAGCTTTGGACAAACGTACCAAGAGACCCAGTACTTC. Translating it yields CASSFGQTYQETQYF.

This clone was seen a handful of times. The rearrangement links TRBV5-1 to TRBJ2-1; 7 bases match TRBD2. V was clipped by 2 bases and J by 5 bases; unmatched bases: 7. CDR3 length: 15 amino acids. Germline-derived CDR1 and CDR2 are SGHRS and YFSETQ. The CDR3 loop is CASSLRAGRDNEQFF. Written as DNA, the CDR3 is TGCGCCAGCAGCTTACGGGCAGGGAGGGACAATGAGCAGTTCTTC.

The chain couples TRBV5-6 to TRBJ1-5, with TRBD1 matching over 9 bases. The CDR3 is 15 residues long. Looked up from germline, CDR1 is SGHDT and CDR2 is YYEEEE. The V segment lost 4 bases and the J segment 5 bases; nucleotides outside the gene matches: 7. As DNA, the CDR3 is TGTGCCAGCAGCCGGACAGGGGTTGGAGATCAGCCCCAGCATTTT. Encoded protein: CASSRTGVGDQPQHF.

The CDR3 DNA follows: TGTGCCAGCAGCATCAGGGTTAGCTCCTACGAGCAGTACTTC. Amino acids: CASSIRVSSYEQYF. V and J are TRBV7-2 and TRBJ2-7; a possible D gene is TRBD1 (5 bases). V gave up 5 bases and J gave up 0 bases, with 11 bases separating them. Germline CDR1 is SGHTA and CDR2 is FQGNSA. CDR3 length equals 14 residues.

This clone was seen just once. The chain is built from TRBV5-8 and TRBJ2-7, with a possible D match to TRBD2 (5 bases). This CDR3 is built from 14 residues. Germline V gene sequence: CDR1 SGHTS, CDR2 YDEGEE. V lost 0 bases and J lost 0, with 7 bases in between. CDR3 sequence: CASSLVGSSYEQYF. The CDR3 DNA sequence: TGTGCCAGCAGCTTGGTGGGGAGCTCCTACGAGCAGTACTTC.

Notes on this clone: The identical CDR3 is also encoded by other nucleotide sequences in the sample. The chain couples TRBV7-9 to TRBJ2-7, with 9 bases fitting TRBD1. There are 14 residues in the CDR3. Germline-derived CDR1 and CDR2 are SEHNR and FQNEAQ (reference sequence). Trimming cost V 3 bases and J 2 bases; bases outside gene matches: 2. CDR3 region: CASSFGTGPYEQYF. CDR3 sequence (DNA): TGTGCCAGCAGCTTCGGGACAGGGCCCTACGAGCAGTACTTC.

V is TRBV15 and J is TRBJ2-5; D might be TRBD2 (5 bases). The length of the CDR3 is 15 residues. Trimming left V 2 bases short and J 1 base short, with 11 bases between. Looked up from germline, CDR1 is LNHNV and CDR2 is YYDKDF (reference sequence). The CDR3 region has the DNA TGTGCCACCAGCAGACACCTGGGAGTCCAAGAGACCCAGTACTTC. Translated: CATSRHLGVQETQYF.

The CDR3 region is CASSNRQGGTDTQYF. In DNA form, the CDR3 reads TGTGCCAGCAGCAACCGACAGGGGGGTACAGATACGCAGTATTTT. The chain carries TRBV7-2 and TRBJ2-3, with 9 positions matching TRBD1. Germline CDR1 and CDR2: SGHTA and FQGNSA. V shed 5 bases, J shed 3 bases, and the junction held 6 bases outside the gene matches. The CDR3 has 15 amino acids.

The V call is TRBV9, the J call TRBJ1-4; D perhaps matches TRBD1 (6 bases). The CDR3 has 15 amino acids. Trimming shortened V by 4 bases and J by 2 bases, and 12 bases separated the two germline ends. CDR1 and CDR2 from the germline V gene are SGDLS and YYNGEE. The CDR3 DNA reads as TGTGCCAGCAGCAGAGGGGGGGTTACTAATGAAAAACTGTTTTTT. It yields the protein CASSRGGVTNEKLFF.

The genes are TRBV30 and TRBJ1-5, with a tentative D call TRBD1 (6 bases). V was cut by 4 bases and J by 2 bases, with 15 bases left in between. The germline gives CDR1 GTSNPN, CDR2 SVGIG (reference sequence). The length of the CDR3 is 15 residues. CDR3: CAWTSGVGGNQPQHF. The DNA for the CDR3 is TGTGCCTGGACATCAGGGGTAGGGGGCAATCAGCCCCAGCATTTT.

V gene TRBV11-3 combines with J gene TRBJ1-1; a possible D gene is TRBD1 (6 bases). The CDR3 is made up of 15 amino acids. Between the trimmed V and J ends, which lost 6 bases and 1 base, there was a span of 15 bases. In germline, CDR1 is SGHNT, CDR2 YENEEA. This CDR3 reads CASRNNPGANTEAFF. The CDR3 DNA reads as TGTGCCAGCAGAAATAATCCAGGGGCGAACACTGAAGCTTTCTTT.

The V and J genes are TRBV6-1 and TRBJ1-1; 7 bases are a match to TRBD1. V dropped 4 bases and J dropped 0; count of bases not matched to a gene: 8. The CDR3 runs 16 residues. In germline, CDR1 is MNHNS, CDR2 SASEGT. The CDR3 loop is CASSGDRKRMNTEAFF. As DNA, the CDR3 is TGTGCCAGCAGTGGGGACAGAAAGAGGATGAACACTGAAGCTTTCTTT.

The chain has TRBV5-1 and TRBJ2-1, with TRBD1 matching over 9 bases. V lost 5 bases to trimming and J lost 5 bases; unmatched junction nucleotides: 11. Germline assignment: CDR1 SGHRS and CDR2 YFSETQ. The CDR3 spans 16 residues. Here the CDR3 reads CASRSQPGQGNNEQFF. The CDR3, as DNA: TGCGCCAGCAGATCTCAACCGGGACAGGGAAACAATGAGCAGTTCTTC. Full variable domain (missing parts from reference TRBV5-1 and TRBJ2-1): KAGVTQTPRYLIKTRGQQVTLSCSPISGHRSVSWYQQTPGQGLQFLFEYFSETQRNKGNFPGRFSGRQFSNSRSEMNVSTLELGDSALYLCASRSQPGQGNNEQFFGPGTRLTVL.

This chain links TRBV23-1 with TRBJ2-7, with 11 bases aligning to TRBD1. TRBV23-1 is filed as an ORF, its function uncertain. The CDR3 extends over 18 amino acids. V shed 1 base, J shed 4 bases, and the junction held 12 bases outside the gene matches. CDR3 DNA sequence: TGCGCCAGCAGTCAATTTAGGACAGGGGGCACAAACAAGTACGAGCAGTACTTC. Translating gives CASSQFRTGGTNKYEQYF.

The chain recombines TRBV11-2 with TRBJ1-2, with TRBD1 matching 9 bases. This CDR3 has 13 amino acids. The trim removed 5 bases at V and 8 bases at J, leaving 6 bases unmatched. Germline V gene data show CDR1 as SGHAT and CDR2 as FQNNGV. The DNA for the CDR3 is TGTGCCAGCAGCCCCCGGACAGGGGTGGGCTACACCTTC. Protein product: CASSPRTGVGYTF.

The CDR3 spells CASSLRTGLEQFF. DNA of the CDR3: TGCGCCAGCAGCTTAAGGACAGGGCTCGAGCAGTTCTTC. This rearrangement joins TRBV5-1 to TRBJ2-1, with 8 nucleotides matching TRBD1. The CDR3 has 13 residues. The germline CDR1 and CDR2 sequences are SGHRS and YFSETQ. Unmatched junction bases numbered 5, after V lost 2 bases and J lost 10 bases.